Below, one T cell receptor beta chain is given with its context. The germline gives CDR1 KGHDR, CDR2 SFDVKD. The CDR3 runs to 17 residues. The germline V and J ends were trimmed by 4 bases and 3 bases, with 18 bases remaining between them. Noted treatment: some 20 received Ad26.COV2.S at low or high dose, single or two shots; 5 received placebo; per-sample allocation not given. Each sample was drawn 63 days after the first injection (of vaccine or placebo). The sample is drawn from a study of Ad26.COV2.S vaccination and SARS-CoV-2 variants. Profiling relied on immunoSEQ multiplex PCR, and the TCRdb table lists in-frame clones only, not all of them. This table holds about 410,000 clones, roughly 90% found once.

The source material was peripheral blood, sampled in a trial of Ad26.COV2.S vaccine versus placebo. This TCR was recovered from a person aged 18-60 years who received the Ad26.COV2.S COVID-19 vaccine or a placebo. The chain has TRBV24-1 and TRBJ2-1; D possibly corresponds to TRBD1 (6 bases). CDR3 residues: CATSEGALSTHYNEQFF. The DNA of the CDR3 is TGTGCCACCAGTGAGGGGGCCCTTTCAACACACTACAATGAGCAGTTCTTC.